This entry lists 9 T cell receptor beta chains sequenced from one sample in a study of blood T cell repertoires in COVID-19 (dated by TCRdb to about 2020). Preparation of the library involved the immunoSEQ multiplex PCR assay. Held by TCRdb, this immuneACCESS table contains in-frame sequences only and omits some clones. Under half of the omission traces to an unresolved V gene where checked; the cause of the rest is unknown. Across this sample there are 220,000 or so clones, with about four fifths seen only once. The ten largest account for approximately 4% of the sample. Sequencing was performed on peripheral blood. The receptors come from a woman older than 75 with acute or convalescent COVID-19.

This chain uses TRBV19 with TRBJ2-2, with 10 bases aligning to TRBD1. Trimming cost V 3 bases and J 3 bases; bases outside gene matches: 4. CDR1 and CDR2 (germline): LNHDA, SQIVND (reference sequence). The CDR3 has 16 amino acids. The CDR3 loop reads CASSMLGTGDTGELFF. As DNA, the CDR3 is TGTGCCAGTAGTATGTTAGGGACAGGGGACACCGGGGAGCTGTTTTTT. The complete variable domain, with remaining parts taken from reference TRBV19 and TRBJ2-2, reads DGGITQSPKYLFRKEGQNVTLSCEQNLNHDAMYWYRQDPGQGLRLIYYSQIVNDFQKGDIAEGYSVSREKKESFPLTVTSAQKNPTAFYLCASSMLGTGDTGELFFGEGSRLTVL.

This clone appeared a single time. V and J are TRBV7-9 and TRBJ1-2, with D possibly matching TRBD1 (6 bases). V was clipped by 7 bases and J by 4 bases, with 16 bases between them. The CDR3 covers 14 residues. The germline gives CDR1 SEHNR, CDR2 FQNEAQ (reference sequence). CDR3 residues: CASKNKDSLYGYTF. The CDR3 DNA follows: TGTGCCAGCAAGAACAAGGACAGCCTCTATGGCTACACCTTC.

This rearrangement joins TRBV30 to TRBJ2-1; TRBD2 agrees at 7 bases. J gave up 0 bases and V 1 base, and 6 bases lay outside the gene matches. This CDR3 contains 16 residues. Germline assignment: CDR1 GTSNPN and CDR2 SVGIG (reference sequence). The CDR3 DNA follows: TGTGCCTGGAGTGGTGGGGCGGGGGTCTCCTACAATGAGCAGTTCTTC. Its protein is CAWSGGAGVSYNEQFF.

V gene TRBV19 combines with J gene TRBJ2-3; maybe TRBD2 (6 bases). The CDR3 length is 17 residues. Germline V gene lookup returns CDR1 LNHDA and CDR2 SQIVND (reference sequence). Trimming took 6 bases from V and 1 from J, leaving 20 bases between them. The CDR3 sequence: CASSPRPRLARTDTQYF. The CDR3 nucleotides read TGTGCCAGTAGCCCGAGACCCCGGCTAGCGCGCACAGATACGCAGTATTTT.

V and J are TRBV27 and TRBJ1-5; perhaps TRBD1 as D (6 bases). Germline V gene data show CDR1 as MNHEY and CDR2 as SMNVEV (reference sequence). The V gene lost 3 bases and the J gene lost 0 bases, with 9 bases spanning the gap. CDR3 length: 15 residues. This chain's CDR3 is CASSLTGFSNQPQHF. The CDR3, as DNA: TGTGCCAGCAGTTTGACAGGTTTTAGCAATCAGCCCCAGCATTTT.

This chain uses TRBV2 with TRBJ1-5, with a tentative D call TRBD1 (5 bases). The germline V gene encodes CDR1 SNHLY and CDR2 FYNNEI. The length of the CDR3 is 14 residues. V lost 6 bases and J 3 bases, leaving 12 bases between the germline ends. Here the CDR3 DNA reads TGTGCCAGCAGACTGGGACTTCTCAATCAGCCCCAGCATTTT. Translated, it gives CASRLGLLNQPQHF.

This clone was detected once. The chain is built from TRBV19 and TRBJ2-6; no clear D gene. This CDR3 comprises 14 residues. The V end lost 7 bases, the J end lost 1 base, and 8 bases lay between the germline ends. From germline, CDR1 is LNHDA and CDR2 SQIVND (reference sequence). The CDR3 spells CASMEASGANVLTF. The CDR3 region has the DNA TGTGCCAGTATGGAAGCGTCTGGGGCCAACGTCCTGACTTTC.

V gene TRBV6-1 combines with J gene TRBJ1-6, with 7 bases identical to TRBD1. Germline trimming cut 7 bases from V and 11 bases from J; bases unmatched to any gene: 14. CDR3 length: 15 residues. Germline V lookup: CDR1 MNHNS, CDR2 SASEGT. CDR3 coding DNA: TGTGCCAGCACCACGGCAGGACAGGACCGGGCACCCCTCCACTTT. Its protein product is CASTTAGQDRAPLHF.

The chain links TRBV6-5 to TRBJ2-7; TRBD1 agrees at 8 bases. Germline V gene lookup returns CDR1 MNHEY and CDR2 SVGAGI. Trimming cost V 6 bases and J 7 bases; bases outside gene matches: 14. The CDR3 consists of 15 residues. The CDR3 loop reads CASSQPGQGRWEQYF. As DNA, the CDR3 is TGTGCCAGCAGCCAGCCCGGACAGGGTCGTTGGGAGCAGTACTTC.